This is a list of T cell receptor beta chains from one sample in a study of blood T cell repertoires in COVID-19. Some clones are missing from TCRdb's copy, which holds only in-frame ones; the method was immunoSEQ multiplex PCR. The top ten hold around 6.1% of the sample, which has around 63,000 clones, about 87% seen once. The material sequenced was peripheral blood. Receptors originate from a man in his sixties with acute or convalescent COVID-19. Each CDR3 is given with its conserved first and last residue. Fields, in order: clone size, J gene, V gene, D gene, CDR3 protein, CDR3 DNA. The D gene is left open where the match is weak. The listing skips clone size in some rows; elsewhere it reads once, few, many or a size class.

clone_size: -
j_call: TRBJ1-3
v_call: TRBV19
d_call: -
cdr3_aa: CASIGGDGGNTIYF
cdr3_nt: TGTGCCAGTATTGGGGGGGATGGTGGAAACACCATATATTTT

clone_size: -
j_call: TRBJ2-3
v_call: TRBV5-1
d_call: -
cdr3_aa: CASSLEAARGDTQYF
cdr3_nt: TGCGCCAGCAGCTTGGAAGCCGCCCGAGGCGATACGCAGTATTTT

clone_size: -
j_call: TRBJ2-7
v_call: TRBV18
d_call: -
cdr3_aa: CASSPPGTRSYEQYF
cdr3_nt: TGTGCCAGCTCACCCCCCGGGACAAGATCCTACGAGCAGTACTTC

clone_size: -
j_call: TRBJ1-2
v_call: TRBV19
d_call: TRBD1
cdr3_aa: CASSTTDRGHLDGYTF
cdr3_nt: TGTGCCAGTAGTACCACGGACAGGGGGCACCTAGATGGCTACACCTTC

clone_size: -
j_call: TRBJ2-7
v_call: TRBV27
d_call: TRBD1
cdr3_aa: CASSLGQGSYEQYF
cdr3_nt: TGTGCCAGCAGTTTGGGACAGGGATCCTACGAGCAGTACTTC

clone_size: -
j_call: TRBJ1-4
v_call: TRBV11-3
d_call: -
cdr3_aa: CASSSPKCGANEKLFF
cdr3_nt: TGTGCCAGCAGCTCCCCGAAATGCGGGGCTAATGAAAAACTGTTTTTT

clone_size: -
j_call: TRBJ1-1
v_call: TRBV30
d_call: TRBD1
cdr3_aa: CAWTGQGAAEAFF
cdr3_nt: TGTGCCTGGACGGGACAGGGGGCCGCTGAAGCTTTCTTT

clone_size: -
j_call: TRBJ1-3
v_call: TRBV14
d_call: TRBD1
cdr3_aa: CASSQLDRAGNTIYF
cdr3_nt: TGTGCCAGCAGCCAACTGGACAGGGCTGGAAACACCATATATTTT

clone_size: -
j_call: TRBJ1-2
v_call: TRBV7-2
d_call: -
cdr3_aa: CASSSRQASGYTF
cdr3_nt: TGTGCCAGCAGCTCGAGACAGGCGTCGGGCTACACCTTC

clone_size: -
j_call: TRBJ1-2
v_call: TRBV12-3/TRBV12-4
d_call: -
cdr3_aa: CASSDSYGYTF
cdr3_nt: TGTGCCAGCAGTGACAGCTATGGCTACACCTTC

clone_size: -
j_call: TRBJ2-3
v_call: TRBV2
d_call: -
cdr3_aa: CASRLADTQYF
cdr3_nt: TGTGCCAGCAGACTAGCAGATACGCAGTATTTT

clone_size: -
j_call: TRBJ2-3
v_call: TRBV7-2
d_call: TRBD2
cdr3_aa: CASSLNSGGAYTQYF
cdr3_nt: TGTGCCAGCAGCTTAAATAGCGGGGGGGCCTATACGCAGTATTTT

clone_size: -
j_call: TRBJ1-1
v_call: TRBV3-1/TRBV3-2
d_call: TRBD1
cdr3_aa: CASSRLQGGNTEAFF
cdr3_nt: TGTGCCAGCAGCCGGTTGCAGGGGGGGAACACTGAAGCTTTCTTT

clone_size: -
j_call: TRBJ2-5
v_call: TRBV9
d_call: TRBD2
cdr3_aa: CASSPRTSEVETQYF
cdr3_nt: TGTGCCAGCAGCCCAAGGACTAGCGAGGTAGAGACCCAGTACTTC

clone_size: once
j_call: TRBJ1-5
v_call: TRBV27
d_call: -
cdr3_aa: CASSLSGRIGQPQHF
cdr3_nt: TGTGCCAGCAGTTTATCGGGGAGGATCGGACAGCCCCAGCATTTT

clone_size: -
j_call: TRBJ2-3
v_call: TRBV13
d_call: TRBD2
cdr3_aa: CASSCLETSGGKWKDTQYF
cdr3_nt: TGTGCCAGCAGCTGCCTAGAGACTAGCGGGGGGAAGTGGAAGGATACGCAGTATTTT

clone_size: -
j_call: TRBJ1-3
v_call: TRBV30
d_call: -
cdr3_aa: CAWSVVQGGNTIYF
cdr3_nt: TGTGCCTGGAGTGTCGTCCAGGGAGGAAACACCATATATTTT

clone_size: -
j_call: TRBJ1-6
v_call: TRBV4-3
d_call: TRBD1
cdr3_aa: CASSQDRANSPLHF
cdr3_nt: TGCGCCAGCAGCCAGGACAGGGCTAATTCACCCCTCCACTTT

clone_size: -
j_call: TRBJ1-2
v_call: TRBV18
d_call: TRBD1
cdr3_aa: CASSRQGAEDGYTF
cdr3_nt: TGTGCCAGCTCACGACAGGGGGCGGAGGATGGCTACACCTTC

clone_size: -
j_call: TRBJ2-7
v_call: TRBV29-1
d_call: TRBD1
cdr3_aa: CSVTGTEYEQYF
cdr3_nt: TGCAGCGTCACCGGGACAGAGTACGAGCAGTACTTC

clone_size: -
j_call: TRBJ1-3
v_call: TRBV5-4
d_call: -
cdr3_aa: CASSLVGDSGNTIYF
cdr3_nt: TGTGCCAGCAGCTTGGTCGGGGATTCTGGAAACACCATATATTTT

clone_size: -
j_call: TRBJ2-7
v_call: TRBV11-2
d_call: TRBD2
cdr3_aa: CASSLLPSGGPYEQYF
cdr3_nt: TGTGCCAGCAGCTTACTGCCTAGCGGGGGTCCCTACGAGCAGTACTTC

clone_size: -
j_call: TRBJ2-1
v_call: TRBV6-5
d_call: -
cdr3_aa: CASRSQGTRNEQFF
cdr3_nt: TGTGCCAGCAGATCCCAGGGGACGAGGAATGAGCAGTTCTTC

clone_size: few
j_call: TRBJ2-1
v_call: TRBV10-3
d_call: -
cdr3_aa: CAISERRGYNEQFF
cdr3_nt: TGTGCCATCAGCGAGCGGAGGGGATACAATGAGCAGTTCTTC

clone_size: -
j_call: TRBJ2-1
v_call: TRBV5-4
d_call: TRBD1
cdr3_aa: CASSTRQGVPNEEFF
cdr3_nt: TGTGCCAGCAGCACCCGACAGGGGGTACCTAACGAGGAGTTCTTC

clone_size: once
j_call: TRBJ2-5
v_call: TRBV6-2/TRBV6-3
d_call: TRBD2
cdr3_aa: CASSYTQRGPQYF
cdr3_nt: TGTGCCAGCAGTTACACCCAGCGGGGGCCCCAGTACTTC